This passage covers 15 T cell receptor beta chains from one sample sequenced in a study of blood T cell repertoires in COVID-19 (dated by TCRdb to the early 2020s). The library was prepared using the immunoSEQ multiplex PCR assay. TCRdb's version of the immuneACCESS table is confined to in-frame rearrangements and falls short of the full clone set. An unresolved V gene accounts for under half of the shortfall where checked; the remainder is of unknown origin. For this sample the table gives 120,000 to 150,000 clones, of which approximately 86% were detected only once. Of the sample, over 0.8% falls within the top ten clones. Sequences were obtained from peripheral blood. The receptors here all came from a woman aged 45-59 years with acute or convalescent COVID-19.

CDR3 nucleotide sequence: TGTGCCAGCAGCTCCCTCAGGGACAGGGGTCCTAACTATGGCTACACCTTC. Its translation is CASSSLRDRGPNYGYTF. The chain couples TRBV27 to TRBJ1-2, with 10 positions matching TRBD1. Germline CDR1 MNHEY, CDR2 SMNVEV (reference sequence). With V trimmed by 6 bases and J by 0 bases, 10 bases remained unmatched. The CDR3 is 17 amino acids.

In this sample, this clone turned up a few times. The gene calls are TRBV10-2 and TRBJ2-1; 9 bases align to TRBD2. The V segment lost 7 bases and the J segment 7 bases; nucleotides outside the gene matches: 11. The CDR3 sequence is 15 residues long. Germline-derived CDR1 and CDR2 are WSHSY and SAAADI. CDR3 coding DNA: TGCGCCAGCAAGACCGGCGGGGGGGCGGGTAATGAGCAGTTCTTC. Encoded protein: CASKTGGGAGNEQFF.

DNA for the CDR3: TGCGCCAGCGGCCTCGGACAGGAATCCTACAATGAGCAGTTCTTC. Amino acid sequence: CASGLGQESYNEQFF. The chain uses TRBV5-1 and TRBJ2-1; 7 nucleotides line up with TRBD1. J lost 1 base, V lost 7 bases, and 8 bases had no gene match. The CDR3 is 15 residues long. Per germline, CDR1 SGHRS and CDR2 YFSETQ.

This clone was counted a few times. The gene calls are TRBV4-1 and TRBJ2-1; 13 positions agree with TRBD2. V was pared by 4 bases and J by 7 bases, with 7 bases of the junction left unmatched. The CDR3 covers 16 residues. Germline CDR1 reads MGHRA; CDR2 reads YSYEKL. CDR3 sequence reads: CASSPGLAGVRNEQFF. The CDR3 nucleotides are TGCGCCAGCAGCCCCGGACTAGCGGGGGTGAGGAATGAGCAGTTCTTC.

The chain is built from TRBV15 and TRBJ1-3; D call uncertain. Looked up from germline, CDR1 is LNHNV and CDR2 is YYDKDF (reference sequence). V lost 0 bases and J lost 0, with 6 bases in between. The CDR3 is 15 residues long. This CDR3 reads CATSRDLSSGNTIYF. The CDR3, as DNA: TGTGCCACCAGCAGAGATCTTAGCTCTGGAAACACCATATATTTT.

The J gene is TRBJ1-2, the V gene TRBV5-6; D gene ambiguous. The CDR3 runs to 16 residues. Germline V CDR1 and CDR2: SGHDT, YYEEEE. V gave up 1 base and J gave up 5 bases, with 18 bases separating them. DNA for the CDR3: TGTGCCAGCAGCTTGTTGAGGGAGGTCGTTAGGTATGGCTACACCTTC. Its protein is CASSLLREVVRYGYTF.

Concerning this clone: At the DNA level, this CDR3 is encoded by other sequences in the same sample as well. This chain joins TRBV18 and TRBJ1-2; tentatively, D is TRBD1 (5 bases). CDR1 KGHSH and CDR2 LQKENI come from the germline V gene. The CDR3 is 12 amino acids. Trimming pared 3 bases from V and 4 bases from J, leaving 6 bases between. CDR3 amino acids: CASSPDSYGYTF. The CDR3 DNA follows: TGTGCCAGCTCACCCGACAGCTATGGCTACACCTTC. The full variable domain, with the rest looked up from reference TRBV18 and TRBJ1-2, is NAGVMQNPRHLVRRRGQEARLRCSPMKGHSHVYWYRQLPEEGLKFMVYLQKENIIDESGMPKERFSAEFPKEGPSILRIQQVVRGDSAAYFCASSPDSYGYTFGSGTRLTVV.

This chain joins TRBV5-6 and TRBJ2-1, with 9 nucleotides matching TRBD1. Germline V gives CDR1 SGHDT, CDR2 YYEEEE. The CDR3 totals 15 residues. Trimming at V came to 3 bases and at J to 6 bases, leaving 7 bases not matched to a gene. The CDR3 reads CASSWDREYFNEQFF. DNA of the CDR3: TGTGCCAGCAGCTGGGACAGGGAATACTTCAATGAGCAGTTCTTC.

The chain is built from TRBV7-9 and TRBJ1-1; D might be TRBD1 (5 bases). CDR3 length: 14 amino acids. Trimming stripped 2 bases from V and 2 bases from J, with 9 bases between. CDR1 and CDR2 (germline): SEHNR, FQNEAQ (reference sequence). CDR3 in amino acids: CASSLQTGNTEAFF. The CDR3 nucleotides read TGTGCCAGCAGCTTACAAACAGGCAACACTGAAGCTTTCTTT.

J is TRBJ1-2 and V is TRBV7-9; D not certain. V was shortened by 2 bases and J by 8 bases, with 6 bases between the two germline ends. This CDR3 contains 11 residues. Germline assignment: CDR1 SEHNR and CDR2 FQNEAQ (reference sequence). The CDR3 nucleotides are TGTGCCAGCAGCTTATCATTCGGCTACACCTTC. Protein sequence: CASSLSFGYTF. Full variable domain (rest looked up from reference TRBV7-9 and TRBJ1-2): DTGVSQNPRHKITKRGQNVTFRCDPISEHNRLYWYRQTLGQGPEFLTYFQNEAQLEKSRLLSDRFSAERPKGSFSTLEIQRTEQGDSAMYLCASSLSFGYTFGSGTRLTVV.

The chain joins TRBV5-5 to TRBJ1-1, with D perhaps matching TRBD1 (5 bases). The V end was cut by 4 bases, the J end by 1 base, with 17 bases between. The CDR3 length is 16 residues. Germline V gene sequence: CDR1 SGHKS, CDR2 YYEKEE (reference sequence). The CDR3 region is CASSRSLGGRNTEAFF. The CDR3 nucleotides read TGTGCCAGCAGCCGGTCCCTGGGGGGTAGGAACACTGAAGCTTTCTTT.

J is TRBJ1-2 and V is TRBV19; TRBD1 aligns across 9 bases. From germline, CDR1 is LNHDA and CDR2 SQIVND (reference sequence). With 8 bases clipped from V and 8 bases from J, the junction kept 9 bases outside the gene matches. The CDR3 loop spans 13 amino acids. The CDR3, as DNA: TGTGCCAGTCACCGGGACAGGGAACAGGGCTACACCTTC. Residues: CASHRDREQGYTF. The full variable domain, rest sourced from reference TRBV19 and TRBJ1-2, is DGGITQSPKYLFRKEGQNVTLSCEQNLNHDAMYWYRQDPGQGLRLIYYSQIVNDFQKGDIAEGYSVSREKKESFPLTVTSAQKNPTAFYLCASHRDREQGYTFGSGTRLTVV.

The J gene is TRBJ2-3, the V gene TRBV5-4; the match to TRBD2 covers 12 bases. Germline lookup yields CDR1 SGHNT and CDR2 YYREEE (reference sequence). After removal of 3 bases from V and 2 bases from J, the junction contained 4 bases not matched to a gene. The CDR3 loop spans 16 amino acids. The CDR3 nucleotides are TGTGCCAGCAGCTCCCGGACTAGCGGGGCCACAGATACGCAGTATTTT. Translation gives CASSSRTSGATDTQYF.

Only a few counts were recorded for this clone. V usage is TRBV13 and J usage is TRBJ1-6; the D is unclear. V gave up 4 bases and J gave up 0 bases, with 10 bases separating them. The CDR3 runs 16 residues. Germline CDR1 reads PRHDT; CDR2 reads FYEKMQ (reference sequence). In DNA, the CDR3 is TGTGCCAGCAGCTCGCCACAGAGCTCCTATAATTCACCCCTCCACTTT. Translation gives CASSSPQSSYNSPLHF.

The genes are TRBV5-6 and TRBJ1-2; TRBD1 matches at 12 bases. The length of the CDR3 is 15 residues. The germline gives CDR1 SGHDT, CDR2 YYEEEE. The V segment lost 2 bases and the J segment 7 bases; nucleotides outside the gene matches: 6. The CDR3 here is CASSFRDRGRGGYTF. The DNA for the CDR3 is TGTGCCAGCAGCTTCCGGGACAGGGGGCGAGGTGGCTACACCTTC.